The text below deals with one T cell receptor (beta chain). The record originates from a study of blood T cell repertoires in COVID-19. Sequencing was performed with immunoSEQ multiplex PCR; in TCRdb, only in-frame clones are kept and a portion is missing. The sample holds 410,000 or so clones, 86% seen once. J was trimmed by 1 base and V by 5 bases; bases with no gene match: 7. The CDR3 loop spans 16 amino acids. The V gene's germline CDR1 is SEHNR and CDR2 FQNEAQ (reference sequence). The source material was peripheral blood. The receptor was derived from a woman aged 25 to 45 with active or convalescent COVID-19. The chain links TRBV7-9 to TRBJ2-5; 10 nucleotides align to TRBD2. The CDR3 nucleotides read TGTGCCAGCAGCCCAGGACTAGCGGCCCTCCAAGAGACCCAGTACTTC. It specifies CASSPGLAALQETQYF.